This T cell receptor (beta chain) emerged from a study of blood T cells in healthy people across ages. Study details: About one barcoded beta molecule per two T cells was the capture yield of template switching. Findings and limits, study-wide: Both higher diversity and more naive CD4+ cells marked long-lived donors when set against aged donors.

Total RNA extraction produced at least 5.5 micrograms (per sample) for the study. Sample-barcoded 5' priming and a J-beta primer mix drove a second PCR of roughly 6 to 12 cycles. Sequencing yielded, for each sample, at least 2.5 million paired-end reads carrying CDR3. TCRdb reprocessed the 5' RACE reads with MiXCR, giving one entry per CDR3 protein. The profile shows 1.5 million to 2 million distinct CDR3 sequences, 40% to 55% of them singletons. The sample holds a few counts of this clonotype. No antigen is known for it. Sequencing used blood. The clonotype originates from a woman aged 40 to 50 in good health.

CDR3: CASSYFRTQIAYNEQFF. CDR3 DNA sequence: TGTGCCAGCAGTTACTTCAGGACCCAAATCGCGTACAATGAGCAGTTCTTC. The chain has TRBV6-2 or TRBV6-3 and TRBJ2-1; D unresolved. Trimming left V 1 base short and J 4 bases short, with 17 bases between. There are 17 residues in the CDR3. Germline CDR1 MNHEY, CDR2 SVGEGT.